This TCR beta chain appears in the sequencing data of a study of T cells in Graves' hyperthyroidism and ophthalmopathy. Study-level points and caveats: Among clonotypes expanded in thyroid above 0.001, most were also found in blood. A model of 13 V-J pairs discriminated ophthalmopathy from stable hyperthyroidism.

Amplification targeted TCR beta CDR3 regions from RNA transcripts. Carried out on the TCR CDR3, a first-round RT-PCR used the HTBI primer set. TCRdb itself ran the multiplex PCR reads through MiXCR, one entry per CDR3 protein. The sample yields a few hundred thousand distinct CDR3 sequences, around 20% seen once. Out of approximately 10 ml of fresh peripheral blood came the PBMCs. V was clipped by 2 bases and J by 5 bases, with 12 bases between them. The germline V gene encodes CDR1 MNHEY and CDR2 SVGEGT. The CDR3 loop spans 14 amino acids. There are many counts of this clonotype. Its antigen is as yet unknown.

The sequenced sample consisted of blood. This TCR was recovered from a man younger than 35 with Graves' hyperthyroidism. The V call is TRBV6-2 or TRBV6-3, the J call TRBJ1-1; no definite D call. DNA of the CDR3: TGTGCCAGCAGTTACCAGCCGGGGAAGACTGAAGCTTTCTTT. Translated, it gives CASSYQPGKTEAFF.